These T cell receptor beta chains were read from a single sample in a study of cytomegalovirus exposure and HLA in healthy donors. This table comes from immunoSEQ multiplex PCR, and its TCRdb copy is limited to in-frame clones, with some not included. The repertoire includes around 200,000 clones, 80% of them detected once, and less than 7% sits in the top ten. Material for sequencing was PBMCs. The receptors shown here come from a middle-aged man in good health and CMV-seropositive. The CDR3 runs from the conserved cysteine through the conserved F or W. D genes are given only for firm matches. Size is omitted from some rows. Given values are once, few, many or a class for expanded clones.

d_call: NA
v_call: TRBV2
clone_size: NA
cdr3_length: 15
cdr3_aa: CASSEWAGANYGYTF

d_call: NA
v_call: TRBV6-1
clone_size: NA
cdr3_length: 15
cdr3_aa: CASSLLAGASYGYTF

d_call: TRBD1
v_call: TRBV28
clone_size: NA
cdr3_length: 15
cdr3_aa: CASRWTGGTIGTQYF

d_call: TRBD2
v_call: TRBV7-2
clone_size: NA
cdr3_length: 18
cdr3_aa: CASSLGAGGLGQANVLTF

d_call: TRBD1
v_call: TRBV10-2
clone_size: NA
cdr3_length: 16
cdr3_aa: CASSADRGRENTEAFF

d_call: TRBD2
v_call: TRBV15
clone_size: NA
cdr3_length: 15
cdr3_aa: CATSRGTSGTDTQYF

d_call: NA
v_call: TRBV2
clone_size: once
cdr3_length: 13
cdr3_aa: CASIRDGGTEAFF

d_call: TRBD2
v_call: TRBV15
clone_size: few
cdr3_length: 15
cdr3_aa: CATSRDRASGETQYF

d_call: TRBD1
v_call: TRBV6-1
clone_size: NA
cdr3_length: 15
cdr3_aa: CASSRDGTDQETQYF

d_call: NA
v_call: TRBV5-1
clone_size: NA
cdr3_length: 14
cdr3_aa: CASISGAPGEEQYF

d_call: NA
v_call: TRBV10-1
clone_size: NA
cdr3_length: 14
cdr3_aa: CASSENPVADTQYF

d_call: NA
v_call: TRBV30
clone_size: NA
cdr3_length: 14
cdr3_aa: CAWRAPLSTDTQYF

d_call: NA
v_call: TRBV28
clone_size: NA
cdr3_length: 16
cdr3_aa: CASSLGQALNTGELFF

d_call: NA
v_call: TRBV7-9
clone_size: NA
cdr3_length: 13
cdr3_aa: CATAGAGRSEAFF

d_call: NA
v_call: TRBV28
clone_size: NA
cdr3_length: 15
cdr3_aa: CASSLLSGMGQPQHF

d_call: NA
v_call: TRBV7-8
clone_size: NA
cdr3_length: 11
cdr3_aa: CASSTGVEQYF

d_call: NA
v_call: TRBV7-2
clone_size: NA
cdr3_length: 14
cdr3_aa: CASSNAGKGYGYTF

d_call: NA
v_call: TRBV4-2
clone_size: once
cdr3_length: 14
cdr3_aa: CASSQAGGQFGYTF

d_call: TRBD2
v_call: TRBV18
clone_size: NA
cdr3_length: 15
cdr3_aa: CASSRSGEGYNEQFF

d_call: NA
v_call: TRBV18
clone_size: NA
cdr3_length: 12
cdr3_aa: CASSPDITEAFF

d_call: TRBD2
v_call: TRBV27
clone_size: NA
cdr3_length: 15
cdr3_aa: CAVMGGTSSTDTQYF

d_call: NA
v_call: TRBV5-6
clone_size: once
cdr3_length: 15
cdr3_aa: CASSFQGTGTGELFF

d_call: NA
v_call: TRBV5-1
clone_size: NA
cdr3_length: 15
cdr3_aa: CASSLEPHGVYGYTF

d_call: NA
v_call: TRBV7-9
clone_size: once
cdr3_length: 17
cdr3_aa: CASSLERQVGGNNEQFF

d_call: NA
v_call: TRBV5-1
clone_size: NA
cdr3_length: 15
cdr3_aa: CASSRTNYSNQPQHF

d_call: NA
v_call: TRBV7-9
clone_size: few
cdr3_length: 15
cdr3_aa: CASSLVSGKNTEAFF

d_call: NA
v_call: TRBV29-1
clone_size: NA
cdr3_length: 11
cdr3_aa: CSVVVGSGYTF

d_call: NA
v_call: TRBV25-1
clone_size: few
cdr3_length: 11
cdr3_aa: CASSESVTQYF

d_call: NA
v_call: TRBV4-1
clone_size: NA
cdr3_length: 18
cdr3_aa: CASSQDAGMGGRNQPQHF

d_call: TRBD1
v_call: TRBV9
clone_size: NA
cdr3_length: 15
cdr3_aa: CASSVGQGPGNTIYF

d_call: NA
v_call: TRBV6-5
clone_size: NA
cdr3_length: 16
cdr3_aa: CASSYSWGDYNSPLHF

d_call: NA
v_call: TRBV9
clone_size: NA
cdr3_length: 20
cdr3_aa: CASSVEFRTSLQGSGNTIYF

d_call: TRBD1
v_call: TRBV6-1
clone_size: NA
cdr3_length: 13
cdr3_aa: CASSWDRGPEAFF

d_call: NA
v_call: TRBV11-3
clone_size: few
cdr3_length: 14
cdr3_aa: CASSLLGCSYEQYF

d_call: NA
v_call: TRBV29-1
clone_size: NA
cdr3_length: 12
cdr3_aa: CSVHDTNYGYTF

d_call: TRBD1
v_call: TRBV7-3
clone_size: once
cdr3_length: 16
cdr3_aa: CASSHWDRILIYGYTF

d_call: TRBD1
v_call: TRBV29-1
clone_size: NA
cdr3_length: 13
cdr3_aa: CSVRRDRDQPQHF

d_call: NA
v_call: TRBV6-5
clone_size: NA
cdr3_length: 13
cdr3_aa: CASTMTGDYEQYF

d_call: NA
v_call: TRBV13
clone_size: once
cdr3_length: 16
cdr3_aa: CASSLAGGGRDEKLFF

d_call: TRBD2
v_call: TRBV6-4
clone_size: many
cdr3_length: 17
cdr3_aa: CASSDSGTSGGANEQFF

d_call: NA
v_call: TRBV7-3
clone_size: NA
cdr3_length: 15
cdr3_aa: CASSSKESTNEKLFF

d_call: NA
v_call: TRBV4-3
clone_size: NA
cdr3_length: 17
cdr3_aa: CASSQGLVEGLGETQYF

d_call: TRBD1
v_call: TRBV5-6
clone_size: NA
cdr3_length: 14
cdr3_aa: CASSPGTGITEAFF

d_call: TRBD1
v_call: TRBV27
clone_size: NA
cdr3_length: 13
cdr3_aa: CASSQDRVRGYTF

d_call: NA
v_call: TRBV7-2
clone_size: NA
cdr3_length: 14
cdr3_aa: CASSLSGGPEKLFF

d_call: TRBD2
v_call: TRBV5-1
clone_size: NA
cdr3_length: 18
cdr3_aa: CASSDGGLAGGRPYEQYF

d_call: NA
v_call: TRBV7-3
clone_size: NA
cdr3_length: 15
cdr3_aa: CASSLRSGSWDTQYF

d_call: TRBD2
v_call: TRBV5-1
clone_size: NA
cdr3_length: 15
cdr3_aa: CASSTIAGGDNEQFF

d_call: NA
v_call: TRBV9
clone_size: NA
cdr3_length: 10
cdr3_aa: CATRADTQYF

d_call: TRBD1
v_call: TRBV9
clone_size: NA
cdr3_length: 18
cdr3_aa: CASSDRDRILTNKNIQYF

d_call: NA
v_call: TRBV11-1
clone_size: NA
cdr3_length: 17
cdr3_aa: CASSLAGQRNSYNEQFF

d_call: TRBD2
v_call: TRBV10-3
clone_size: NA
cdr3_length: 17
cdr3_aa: CAISEANSGGRNNEQFF

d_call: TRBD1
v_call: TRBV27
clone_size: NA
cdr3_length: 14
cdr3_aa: CASRQGQSTGELFF